The source of this T cell receptor beta chain is a study of breast tumors, draining lymph nodes, adjacent tissues. General study findings and limits: Most tumor T cells seemingly derive from lymph node, then expand in tumor. Tumor TCR diversity was below lymph nodes but above nontumor tissue. Data only fit, rather than demonstrated, lymph node origin of most tumor T cells.

TCRdb itself ran the multiplex PCR reads through MiXCR, one entry per CDR3 protein. The data contain about 31,000 distinct CDR3 sequences, 60% to 80% of them singletons. At least ten counts were recorded for this clonotype. Its specificity is not known. The receptor was isolated from a female donor with breast cancer. Some clones in this sample may be carry-over from other donors' samples. The sequencing input was breast tumor tissue.

The CDR3 spells CASSRAGIFNEQFF. CDR3 DNA sequence: TGTGCCAGTAGTAGGGCAGGGATATTCAATGAGCAGTTCTTC. The V gene is TRBV19, the J gene TRBJ2-1, with D possibly being TRBD1 (5 bases). Trimming removed 4 bases at V and 6 bases at J, with 13 bases between. From germline, CDR1 is LNHDA and CDR2 SQIVND (reference sequence). The CDR3 sequence is 14 residues long.